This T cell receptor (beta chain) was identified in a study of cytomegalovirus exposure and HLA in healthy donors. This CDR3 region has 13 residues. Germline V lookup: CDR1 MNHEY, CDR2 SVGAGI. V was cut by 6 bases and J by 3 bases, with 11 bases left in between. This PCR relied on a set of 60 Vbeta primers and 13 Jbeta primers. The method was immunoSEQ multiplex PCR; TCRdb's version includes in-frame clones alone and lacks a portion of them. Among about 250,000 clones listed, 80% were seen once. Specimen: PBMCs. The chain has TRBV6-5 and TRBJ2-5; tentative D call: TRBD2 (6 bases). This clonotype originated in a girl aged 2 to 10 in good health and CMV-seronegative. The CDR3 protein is CASRRWGEETQYF. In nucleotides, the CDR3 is TGTGCCAGCAGGCGTTGGGGGGAAGAGACCCAGTACTTC.